Listed below are T cell receptor beta chains from one sample, sequenced in a study of identical twins. TCRdb itself ran the 5' RACE reads through MiXCR, one entry per CDR3 protein. The data contain a few hundred thousand distinct CDR3 sequences, approximately 10% of them singletons. Material: memory T cells sorted from blood. The origin of the receptors is a man in his fifties in good health. CDR3s include the opening cysteine and the closing phenylalanine or tryptophan. The order of the fields is CDR3 protein, V gene, CDR3 length.

CSGSGRSYNEQFF | TRBV29-1 | 13
CAIKANVLTF | TRBV10-3 | 10
CATSELAGRGEQFF | TRBV24-1 | 14
CSVVSDGANYGYTF | TRBV29-1 | 14
CSAHRARGQPQHF | TRBV20-1 | 13
CASSPEGSSGASDTQYF | TRBV5-1 | 17
CASSPLAGKEANYGYTF | TRBV7-9 | 17
CASTTSWAPDSYEQYF | TRBV12-3/TRBV12-4 | 16
CASGYRDSYTGELFF | TRBV6-5 | 15
CSVPTYNEQFF | TRBV29-1 | 11
CASNREGSGYTF | TRBV2 | 12
CASMNRGSYEQYF | TRBV6-2/TRBV6-3 | 13
CASSPQLAGGLDTQYF | TRBV7-9 | 16
CASRELGTLSSYEQYF | TRBV27 | 16
CASSAMGGSVSEQYF | TRBV9 | 15
CASSLPVAGAGTDTQYF | TRBV5-1 | 17
CASSLLGQDWYEQYF | TRBV14 | 15
CASSPSPSGELFF | TRBV4-3 | 13
CASSPRTSYEQFF | TRBV5-1 | 13
CASQGTSGGYTF | TRBV6-1 | 12
CASSFGGASKGYTF | TRBV7-2 | 14
CASSLYGQGPYEQYF | TRBV4-3 | 15
CSVATAALNIQYF | TRBV29-1 | 13
CSANRGPGGYTF | TRBV20-1 | 12
CASSLGSPLRETQYF | TRBV7-2 | 15
CASSQRQARATEAFF | TRBV3-1 | 15
CASSFTETDGYTF | TRBV18 | 13
CACSLMPGVENEQFF | TRBV27 | 15
CASMGQGGQPQHF | TRBV6-1 | 13
CASSDDRGRVNEQFF | TRBV6-1 | 15
CASSFGTGDSPQHF | TRBV5-5 | 14
CASYRGQRGGLNEQFF | TRBV6-2/TRBV6-3 | 16
CASSLIRRGLRNNEQFF | TRBV27 | 17
CASSWGQGSSYEQYF | TRBV7-2 | 15
CASSRSVARVGTDTQYF | TRBV7-2 | 17
CASSGRTGPLFRQPQHF | TRBV6-1 | 17
CASSRRILLAGERDEQFF | TRBV12-3/TRBV12-4 | 18
CSARDRDRAYSNQPQHF | TRBV20-1 | 17
CASSETEAKNIQYF | TRBV18 | 14
CSVEKGFPLTSTDTQYF | TRBV29-1 | 17
CASSLWTGGFEQFF | TRBV12-3/TRBV12-4 | 14
CASSPRGPTNKKLFF | TRBV11-2 | 15
CASSLGVSNQPQHF | TRBV12-3/TRBV12-4 | 14
CSVRLQGFQEKLFF | TRBV20-1 | 14
CASSQELRLAGGRGTDTQYF | TRBV14 | 20
CASSIPGTNTGELFF | TRBV5-8 | 15
CASSHGSISNEQFF | TRBV6-1 | 14